These 25 T cell receptor beta chains originate from one sample sequenced in a study of cytomegalovirus exposure and HLA in healthy donors. The study ran its PCR with 60 Vbeta and 13 Jbeta primers. Libraries were prepared by immunoSEQ multiplex PCR; TCRdb keeps only in-frame clonotypes and omits some of them. The sample contains fewer than 200,000 clones, around 82% of which appear only once. Sequenced material: PBMCs. The receptor source for this set is a middle-aged man in good health and CMV-seropositive.

The gene calls are TRBV5-4 and TRBJ1-2, with 7 bases matching TRBD1. Germline CDR1 reads SGHNT; CDR2 reads YYREEE (reference sequence). J lost 4 bases, V lost 4 bases, and 4 bases had no gene match. This CDR3 region has 13 residues. The chain's CDR3 is CASSIGTAYGYTF. The DNA for the CDR3 is TGTGCCAGCAGCATCGGGACAGCCTATGGCTACACCTTC.

The table lists this clone with a count of one. The chain couples TRBV5-4 to TRBJ1-2, with 8 bases that match TRBD1. Germline CDR1 and CDR2: SGHNT and YYREEE (reference sequence). The ends lost 6 bases at V and 3 bases at J; junction bases unmatched: 7. The CDR3 is 14 amino acids. The CDR3 loop reads CASTRTGYDYGYTF. DNA for the CDR3: TGTGCCAGCACCCGGACAGGGTACGACTATGGCTACACCTTC.

V usage is TRBV28 and J usage is TRBJ2-3, with D maybe TRBD2 (7 bases). Germline CDR1 MDHEN, CDR2 SYDVKM. The CDR3 totals 16 residues. V lost 7 bases to trimming and J lost 1 base, with 18 bases between them. CDR3 in amino acids: CASIPGGLAGTDTQYF. The CDR3 DNA is TGTGCCAGCATCCCCGGGGGGCTAGCGGGCACAGATACGCAGTATTTT.

V is TRBV19 and J is TRBJ1-4, with D possibly TRBD1 on 6 matching bases. Per the germline V gene, CDR1 is LNHDA and CDR2 is SQIVND (reference sequence). The V end was cut by 0 bases, the J end by 4 bases, with 12 bases between. The CDR3 runs to 16 residues. DNA for the CDR3: TGTGCCAGTAGTATAGAAGCACAGGGATTTAATGAAAAACTGTTTTTT. This encodes CASSIEAQGFNEKLFF.

This chain links TRBV10-3 with TRBJ1-5; 8 bases are shared with TRBD1. Germline V gives CDR1 ENHRY, CDR2 SYGVKD. The trim removed 4 bases at V and 8 bases at J, leaving 7 bases unmatched. The length of the CDR3 is 14 residues. The CDR3 loop is CAISVGTGYEPQHF. The CDR3 DNA reads as TGTGCCATCAGTGTGGGGACAGGCTACGAGCCCCAGCATTTT.

The chain has TRBV2 and TRBJ2-1; a possible D gene is TRBD2 (6 bases). In germline, CDR1 is SNHLY, CDR2 FYNNEI. The CDR3 has 16 residues. V was cut by 4 bases and J by 4 bases, with 17 bases left in between. The CDR3 here is CASSGAGSRRYNEQFF. Written as DNA, the CDR3 is TGTGCCAGCAGTGGGGCGGGGTCCCGGAGGTACAATGAGCAGTTCTTC.

The chain uses TRBV10-3 and TRBJ1-5; D unclear. V lost 8 bases and J lost 3, with 11 bases in between. The germline CDR1 and CDR2 sequences are ENHRY and SYGVKD. The CDR3 is made up of 13 amino acids. In DNA, the CDR3 is TGTGCCATCCACGGAGATTTCAATCAGCCCCAGCATTTT. It yields the protein CAIHGDFNQPQHF.

The CDR3 sequence: CASSPTRGEAFF. For the CDR3, the DNA is TGTGCCAGCAGCCCAACCCGCGGTGAAGCTTTCTTT. V gene TRBV7-2 combines with J gene TRBJ1-1; D unclear. The CDR3 extends over 12 amino acids. Germline CDR1 and CDR2: SGHTA and FQGNSA. Trimming cost V 5 bases and J 7 bases, with 11 bases left between them.

This chain links TRBV9 with TRBJ1-2; D call uncertain. Trimming pared 0 bases from V and 3 bases from J, leaving 12 bases between. CDR1 SGDLS and CDR2 YYNGEE come from the germline V gene. This CDR3 spans 15 amino acids. DNA of the CDR3: TGTGCCAGCAGCGTAGATGTCTCCCCGGACTATGGCTACACCTTC. Translated, it gives CASSVDVSPDYGYTF.

The chain links TRBV7-9 to TRBJ2-7, with TRBD1 matching 7 bases. CDR1 SEHNR and CDR2 FQNEAQ come from the germline V gene (reference sequence). Losses at the gene ends were 3 bases for V and 5 bases for J; bases not matched to a gene: 1. This CDR3 is built from 12 residues. As DNA, the CDR3 is TGTGCCAGCAGCTTGACAGGGAACGAGCAGTACTTC. It encodes CASSLTGNEQYF.

The chain uses TRBV5-6 and TRBJ1-5; perhaps TRBD1 as D (5 bases). Germline V gene sequence: CDR1 SGHDT, CDR2 YYEEEE. The V and J ends lost 1 base and 3 bases respectively, with 14 bases between them. This CDR3 spans 16 amino acids. The CDR3 coding sequence is TGTGCCAGCAGCTTGTTTGGCCCGGGGGACAATCAGCCCCAGCATTTT. It encodes CASSLFGPGDNQPQHF.

The chain carries TRBV6-6 and TRBJ2-2, with 7 bases matching TRBD1. This CDR3 is 14 amino acids long. CDR1 MNHNY and CDR2 SVGAGI come from the germline V gene (reference sequence). V lost 5 bases and J lost 5; bases outside the gene matches: 5. The CDR3 region is CASSPTGRTGELFF. CDR3 bases: TGTGCCAGCAGTCCGACAGGGCGGACCGGGGAGCTGTTTTTT.

J is TRBJ1-4 and V is TRBV5-6; D uncertain. CDR3 length: 16 amino acids. The V end lost 5 bases, the J end lost 3 bases, and 17 bases lay between the germline ends. Per germline, CDR1 SGHDT and CDR2 YYEEEE. The CDR3 protein is CASRKLRRDPNEKLFF. The CDR3 nucleotides read TGTGCCAGCAGGAAGCTCAGACGGGATCCTAATGAAAAACTGTTTTTT.

This clone was seen only once. The chain recombines TRBV19 with TRBJ1-5; tentative D call: TRBD1 (5 bases). CDR3 length equals 15 residues. Trimming removed 5 bases at V and 2 bases at J, with 13 bases between. Germline lookup yields CDR1 LNHDA and CDR2 SQIVND (reference sequence). As DNA, the CDR3 is TGTGCCAGTAGTTCCAACGGACATCGCAATCAGCCCCAGCATTTT. This encodes CASSSNGHRNQPQHF.

The chain links TRBV7-9 to TRBJ2-4; D perhaps matches TRBD2 (5 bases). CDR3 size: 16 residues. Germline CDR1 is SEHNR and CDR2 is FQNEAQ (reference sequence). Trimming cost V 5 bases and J 1 base, with 15 bases left between them. The CDR3 sequence: CASSPVASGAKNIQYF. The CDR3 DNA follows: TGTGCCAGCAGCCCGGTGGCGTCGGGGGCCAAAAACATTCAGTACTTC.

This chain joins TRBV28 and TRBJ2-1, with 8 positions matching TRBD1. Trimming removed 3 bases from V and 10 bases from J; junction bases left unmatched: 2. The CDR3 runs 12 residues. CDR1 and CDR2 (germline): MDHEN, SYDVKM. The CDR3 DNA sequence: TGTGCCAGCAGTTTCAGGGACAGGGAGCAGTTCTTC. Its protein product is CASSFRDREQFF.

This clone appeared a few times. An end of the junction differs from the germline gene, which may be a read error. The chain is built from TRBV7-9 and TRBJ2-7, with 7 bases that match TRBD1. The CDR3 sequence is 13 residues long. Germline loops: CDR1 SEHNR, CDR2 FQNEAQ (reference sequence). This chain's CDR3 is CSSSFGQAYEQYF. CDR3 nucleotide sequence: TGTTCCAGCAGCTTCGGACAGGCCTACGAGCAGTACTTC.

This clone was picked up one time. The chain couples TRBV10-3 to TRBJ2-1; 7 nucleotides match TRBD2. CDR1 and CDR2 from the germline V gene are ENHRY and SYGVKD. The CDR3 has 14 residues. The junction had 10 bases not matched to a gene; V was cut back by 9 bases and J by 5 bases. CDR3 sequence: CAIDPGLPDNEQFF. As DNA, the CDR3 is TGTGCCATAGACCCGGGACTACCAGACAATGAGCAGTTCTTC.

V and J are TRBV18 and TRBJ2-2; D uncertain. The CDR3 totals 12 residues. The V gene's germline CDR1 is KGHSH and CDR2 LQKENI. V gave up 4 bases and J gave up 5 bases, with 5 bases separating them. CDR3 DNA sequence: TGTGCCAGCTCACAAGAGACCGGGGAGCTGTTTTTT. Its protein is CASSQETGELFF.

This chain uses TRBV5-5 with TRBJ2-3, with 16 bases matching TRBD2. V shed 4 bases and J 4 bases; nucleotides not matched to a gene: 9. The CDR3 loop spans 18 amino acids. Looked up from germline, CDR1 is SGHKS and CDR2 is YYEKEE (reference sequence). The CDR3 nucleotides read TGTGCCAGCAGCCTCAAGGGACTAGCGGGAGGGCCCGCAGATACGCAGTATTTT. Translating gives CASSLKGLAGGPADTQYF.

V is TRBV4-2 and J is TRBJ1-1; no reliable D call. Germline V gene sequence: CDR1 LGHNA, CDR2 YNFKEQ. The CDR3 contains 16 residues. V was cut by 0 bases and J by 1 base, with 12 bases left in between. CDR3 sequence: CASSQDPWAENTEAFF. The CDR3 DNA is TGTGCCAGCAGCCAAGACCCGTGGGCAGAGAACACTGAAGCTTTCTTT.

The chain combines TRBV28 with TRBJ2-1, with a weak D call TRBD2 (6 bases). CDR1 is MDHEN and CDR2 is SYDVKM in the germline V gene. Trimming took 6 bases from V and 8 from J, leaving 20 bases between them. The CDR3 sequence is 15 residues long. The CDR3 loop reads CASSPPGTLGYEQFF. As DNA, the CDR3 is TGTGCCAGCAGCCCCCCCGGGACTTTAGGTTATGAGCAGTTCTTC.

The chain carries TRBV5-1 and TRBJ1-3; the match to TRBD1 covers 9 bases. The CDR3 runs to 18 residues. Trimming at V came to 4 bases and at J to 0 bases, leaving 11 bases not matched to a gene. CDR1 and CDR2 from the germline V gene are SGHRS and YFSETQ. CDR3 coding DNA: TGCGCCAGCAGCCCAGAGGACAGGGGTCGTATCTCTGGAAACACCATATATTTT. This sequence encodes CASSPEDRGRISGNTIYF.

The rearrangement links TRBV7-9 to TRBJ2-7; D possibly corresponds to TRBD2 (6 bases). The CDR3 covers 13 residues. Germline V CDR1 and CDR2: SEHNR, FQNEAQ (reference sequence). V gave up 4 bases and J gave up 7 bases, with 14 bases separating them. Here the CDR3 DNA reads TGTGCCAGCAGCTCCCGGCCCCGGGGGGAGCAGTACTTC. It specifies CASSSRPRGEQYF.

This rearrangement joins TRBV7-9 to TRBJ2-1; 16 bases align to TRBD2. This CDR3 spans 16 amino acids. Trimming cost V 5 bases and J 5 bases; bases outside gene matches: 3. Germline V gives CDR1 SEHNR, CDR2 FQNEAQ (reference sequence). Written as DNA, the CDR3 is TGTGCCAGCAGCGTGGGACTAGCGGGAGGGGACAATGAGCAGTTCTTC. It yields the protein CASSVGLAGGDNEQFF.